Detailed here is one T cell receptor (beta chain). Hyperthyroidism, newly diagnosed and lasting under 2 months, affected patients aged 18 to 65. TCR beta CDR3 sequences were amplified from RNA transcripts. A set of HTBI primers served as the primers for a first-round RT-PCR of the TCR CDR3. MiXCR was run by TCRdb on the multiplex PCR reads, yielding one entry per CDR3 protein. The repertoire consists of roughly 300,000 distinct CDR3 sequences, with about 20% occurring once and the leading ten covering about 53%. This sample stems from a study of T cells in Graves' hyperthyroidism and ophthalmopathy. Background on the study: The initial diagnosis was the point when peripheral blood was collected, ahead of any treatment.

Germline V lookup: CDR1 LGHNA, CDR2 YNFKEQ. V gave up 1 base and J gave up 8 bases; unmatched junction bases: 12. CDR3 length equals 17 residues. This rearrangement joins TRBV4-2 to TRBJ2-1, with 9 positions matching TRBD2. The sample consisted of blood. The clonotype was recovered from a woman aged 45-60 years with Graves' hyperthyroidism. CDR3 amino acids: CASSQVRAGGPIDEQFF. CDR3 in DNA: TGTGCCAGCAGCCAAGTCCGCGCGGGAGGGCCTATAGATGAGCAGTTCTTC.